Shown below are 4 T cell receptor beta chains from a single sample sequenced in a study of blood T cells in healthy people across ages. Primers used in a second PCR of about 6 to 11 cycles were a sample-barcoded 5' primer and a J-beta primer mix. One entry per CDR3 protein, called by TCRdb with MiXCR from the 5' RACE reads. This repertoire shows 600,000 or so distinct CDR3 sequences, around 48% found once; its top ten account for 20% to 25%. Source material: blood. The receptor set was obtained from a man older than 75 in good health.

This clonotype was recorded at least ten times. The chain employs TRBV6-5 and TRBJ1-1; D is unclear. This CDR3 region has 13 residues. Trimming stripped 2 bases from V and 8 bases from J, with 12 bases between. Germline CDR1 MNHEY, CDR2 SVGAGI. Written as DNA, the CDR3 is TGTGCCAGCAGTTACGGAGGGCTCCGGGAAGCTTTCTTT. Its translation: CASSYGGLREAFF.

This clonotype was seen a handful of times. The chain recombines TRBV5-8 with TRBJ2-4; no clear D. The CDR3 length is 11 residues. Germline V gene data show CDR1 as SGHTS and CDR2 as YDEGEE. V was cut by 1 base and J by 7 bases, with 3 bases left in between. The CDR3 DNA sequence: TGTGCCAGCAGCTTGCCGAACATTCAGTACTTC. It codes for CASSLPNIQYF.

This clonotype was seen a few times. The V call is TRBV7-9, the J call TRBJ2-7; D may be TRBD1 or TRBD2 (6 bases each). There are 14 residues in the CDR3. The ends were cut back, 1 base at V and 5 bases at J, with 12 bases in the middle. CDR1 is SEHNR and CDR2 is FQNEAQ in the germline V gene (reference sequence). The CDR3 DNA follows: TGTGCCAGCAGCTTAGGTGGGGGGCGCGACGAGCAGTACTTC. Amino acids: CASSLGGGRDEQYF.

This clonotype was observed a few times. The rearrangement links TRBV7-2 to TRBJ2-1; TRBD1 might be the D (5 bases). The CDR3 is made up of 13 amino acids. Germline CDR1 reads SGHTA; CDR2 reads FQGNSA. Trimming stripped 6 bases from V and 7 bases from J, with 13 bases between. The CDR3 here is CASSLSTANEQFF. In DNA, the CDR3 is TGTGCCAGCAGTCTATCGACAGCAAATGAGCAGTTCTTC.